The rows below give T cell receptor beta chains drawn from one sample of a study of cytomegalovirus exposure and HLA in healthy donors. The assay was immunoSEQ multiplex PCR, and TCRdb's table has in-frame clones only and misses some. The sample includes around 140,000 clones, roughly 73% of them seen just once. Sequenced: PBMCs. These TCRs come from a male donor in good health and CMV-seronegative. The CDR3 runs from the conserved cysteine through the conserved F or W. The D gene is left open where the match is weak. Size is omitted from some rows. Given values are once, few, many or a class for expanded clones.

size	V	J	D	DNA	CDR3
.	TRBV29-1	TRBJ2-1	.	TGCAGCGTTGATGCGATTTACAATGAGCAGTTCTTC	CSVDAIYNEQFF
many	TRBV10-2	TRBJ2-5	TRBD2	TGCGCCAGCAGGAGGGGACTAGCGGGGCGTGGGGAGACCCAGTACTTC	CASRRGLAGRGETQYF
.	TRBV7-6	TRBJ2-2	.	TGTGCCAGCAGCTTAGAGGGGCAGGGCCAGGGCGGGGAGCTGTTTTTT	CASSLEGQGQGGELFF
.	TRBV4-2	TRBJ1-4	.	TGTGCCAGCAGCCAAGATCTGAACGGTAATGAAAAACTGTTTTTT	CASSQDLNGNEKLFF
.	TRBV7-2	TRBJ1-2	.	TGTGCCAGCAGCTTAGCGGAGGGTGCAGCCTATGGCTACACCTTC	CASSLAEGAAYGYTF
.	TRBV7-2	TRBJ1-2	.	TGTGCCAGCAGCTCCGCTCGACAGCATGGCTACACCTTC	CASSSARQHGYTF
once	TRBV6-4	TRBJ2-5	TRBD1	TGTGCCAGCGCCCAAGGGACAGGGGGAGGAGAGACCCAGTACTTC	CASAQGTGGGETQYF
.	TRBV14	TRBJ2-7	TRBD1	TGTGCCAGCAGCCACCGGGACAGGGATTTCTACGAGCAGTACTTC	CASSHRDRDFYEQYF
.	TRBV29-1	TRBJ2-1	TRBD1	TGCAGCGTTGAAGGTCTCGGGACAGACTTCTACAATGAGCAGTTCTTC	CSVEGLGTDFYNEQFF
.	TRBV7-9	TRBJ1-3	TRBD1	TGTGCCAGCAGCCTACAGGGGGCGCCAGGAAACACCATATATTTT	CASSLQGAPGNTIYF
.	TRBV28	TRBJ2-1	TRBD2	TGTGCCAGCAGTTTAGGGACTATCAATGAGCAGTTCTTC	CASSLGTINEQFF
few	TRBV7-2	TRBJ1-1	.	TGTGCCAGCAGCTTAGGAGGAGTGACGAACACTGAAGCTTTCTTT	CASSLGGVTNTEAFF
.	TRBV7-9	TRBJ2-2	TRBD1	TGTGCCAGCAGCGAAACAGGGGGCGGGACCGGGGAGCTGTTTTTT	CASSETGGGTGELFF
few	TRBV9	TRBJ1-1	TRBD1	TGTGCCAGCAGCTCCTCAGGGGGGCAAACTGAAGCTTTCTTT	CASSSSGGQTEAFF
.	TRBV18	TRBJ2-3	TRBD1	TGTGCCAGCTCACCACCGCTGACAGGGTTAAGCACAGATACGCAGTATTTT	CASSPPLTGLSTDTQYF
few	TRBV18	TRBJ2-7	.	TGTGCCAGCTCACTGTCCCGGGACTTTGAGCAGTACTTC	CASSLSRDFEQYF
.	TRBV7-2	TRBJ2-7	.	TGTGCCAGCAGCCCTAGCTACGAGCAGTACTTC	CASSPSYEQYF
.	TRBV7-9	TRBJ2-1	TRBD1	TGTTCCAGCAGCTTAGCACAGGGGGCAGGGTGGTTTTACAATGAGCAGTTCTTC	CSSSLAQGAGWFYNEQFF
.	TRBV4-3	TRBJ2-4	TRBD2	TGCGCCAGCAGCCAAGTTCGGGGGGGGAACATTCAGTACTTC	CASSQVRGGNIQYF
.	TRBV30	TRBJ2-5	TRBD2	TGTGCCTGGAGTACGGGGGGGATCCAAGAGACCCAGTACTTC	CAWSTGGIQETQYF
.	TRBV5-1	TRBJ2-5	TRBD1	TGCGCCAGCAGCTCCCACAGGGGTCAGGAGACCCAGTACTTC	CASSSHRGQETQYF
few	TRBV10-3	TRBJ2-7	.	TGTGCCATCAGTGCGGACAGCTACGAGCAGTACTTC	CAISADSYEQYF
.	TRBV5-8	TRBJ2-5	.	TGTGCCAGCAGATATGGGGCCCAAGAGACCCAGTACTTC	CASRYGAQETQYF
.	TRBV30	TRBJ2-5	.	TGTGCCTGGAGTGCAGGACTGCAAGAGCAGTACTTC	CAWSAGLQEQYF
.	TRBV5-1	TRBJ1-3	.	TGCGCCAGCAGCTTGGATAATGGAAACACCATATATTTT	CASSLDNGNTIYF
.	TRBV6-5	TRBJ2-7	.	TGTGCCAGCAGTAAACGACAGGATTCGTCCTACGAGCAGTACTTC	CASSKRQDSSYEQYF
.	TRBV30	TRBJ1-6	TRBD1	TGTGCCTGGAGTGTACTCGGGACAGCAAATTCACCCCTCCACTTT	CAWSVLGTANSPLHF
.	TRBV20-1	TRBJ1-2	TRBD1	TGCAGTGCTAGATACCAGGGGGTGTACACCTTC	CSARYQGVYTF
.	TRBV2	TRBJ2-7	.	TGTGCCAGCAGTTCTGGCCGGGATCCCGGCGGCGAGCAGTACTTC	CASSSGRDPGGEQYF
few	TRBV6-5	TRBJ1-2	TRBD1	TGTGCCGTCGTAGACAGGGGCTATGGCTACACCTTC	CAVVDRGYGYTF
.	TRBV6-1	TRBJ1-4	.	TGTGCCAGCAGTGAAGTCGGAGCAACTAATGAAAAACTGTTTTTT	CASSEVGATNEKLFF
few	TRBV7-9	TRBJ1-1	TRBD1	TGTGCCAGCAGCTCAGGGGGCGCGGGATCCACTGAAGCTTTCTTT	CASSSGGAGSTEAFF
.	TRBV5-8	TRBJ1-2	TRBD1	TGTGCCAGCAGCTGGGACAGAATCTATGGCTACACCTTC	CASSWDRIYGYTF
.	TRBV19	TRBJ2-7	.	TGTGCCAGTAGTTCTCCCGATGAGATGCGGGGCGAGCAGTACTTC	CASSSPDEMRGEQYF
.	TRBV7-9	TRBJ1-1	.	TGTGCCAGCAGCCCGTTCGGGGCACGGAGGGAAACTGAAGCTTTCTTT	CASSPFGARRETEAFF
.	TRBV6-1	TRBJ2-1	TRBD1	TGTGCCACCACCCTGGGACAGGCGGACAATGAGCAGTTCTTC	CATTLGQADNEQFF
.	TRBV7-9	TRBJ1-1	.	TGTGCCAGCAGCTTGGATCAGGGGTACACTGAAGCTTTCTTT	CASSLDQGYTEAFF
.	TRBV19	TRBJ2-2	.	TGTGCCAGTATCATAGGGGGGGCTTCGAACACCGGGGAGCTGTTTTTT	CASIIGGASNTGELFF
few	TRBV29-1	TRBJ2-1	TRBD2	TGCAGCGTCCGGACTAGCGGGAAAAATGAGCAGTTCTTC	CSVRTSGKNEQFF
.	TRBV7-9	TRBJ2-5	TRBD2	TGTTCCAGCAGCTGGGGGGGGGAGACCCAGTACTTC	CSSSWGGETQYF
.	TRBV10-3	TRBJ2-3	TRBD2	TGTGCCATCAGTGAGGAGCGGGGGGGGACAGATACGCAGTATTTT	CAISEERGGTDTQYF